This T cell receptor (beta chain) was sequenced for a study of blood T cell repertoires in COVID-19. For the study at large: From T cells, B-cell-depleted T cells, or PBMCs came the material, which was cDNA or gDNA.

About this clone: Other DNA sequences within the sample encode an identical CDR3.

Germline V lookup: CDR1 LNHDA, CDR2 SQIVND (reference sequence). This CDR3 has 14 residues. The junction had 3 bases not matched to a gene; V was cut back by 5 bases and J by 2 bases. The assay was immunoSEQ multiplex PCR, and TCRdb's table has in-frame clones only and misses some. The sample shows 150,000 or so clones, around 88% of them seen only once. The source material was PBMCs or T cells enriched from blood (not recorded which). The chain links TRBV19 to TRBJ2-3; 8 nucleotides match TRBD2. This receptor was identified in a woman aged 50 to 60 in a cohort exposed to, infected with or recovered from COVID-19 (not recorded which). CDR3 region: CASSLRGATDTQYF. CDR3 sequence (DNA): TGTGCCAGTAGTCTGCGGGGGGCCACAGATACGCAGTATTTT.